This T cell receptor (delta chain) was identified in a study of gamma-delta chains in newborns, infants, children (dated by TCRdb to the late 2010s). Turning to the overall study: According to the study title, microbial exposure causes polyclonal expansion of innate gammadelta T cells right after birth. Right after human newborns were born, the researchers looked at the way microbial exposure shaped their populations of innate gammadelta T cells.

This clone was observed once. What this receptor recognizes is not known. The sample holds no much larger clone one base away, and base qualities are not on file. On its own, one read is weak support. These reads were obtained on an Illumina MiSeq. The public reads were reprocessed by TCRdb using CATT, and rows of matching DNA were later combined. The table for this sample lists several thousand delta-chain clones; over 30% of them were counted only once. About 14% of the sample is in the top ten clones. V loses 2 bases at its end and J loses 2 bases; junction bases beyond the gene matches: 31. The CDR3 covers 24 residues, taking in both the cysteine and the phenylalanine. Just the 72-base CDR3 DNA is kept, in frame starting at base 1. The germline V gene specifies TSWWSYY as CDR1 and QGS as CDR2.

Sequencing used blood. The chain is made from TRDV1 and TRDJ1, with 8 bases in between that match TRDD3. The clonotype was recovered from a child who received the measles vaccine. The DNA sequence is TGTGCTCTTGGGGAAGAAACCTCATTTGTACTGGGGGCCTCTGGAGTAACCTTAACCGATAAACTCATCTTT. It translates to CALGEETSFVLGASGVTLTDKLIF.